The rows below give T cell receptor beta chains drawn from one sample of a study of cytomegalovirus exposure and HLA in healthy donors. Generated by immunoSEQ multiplex PCR, the TCRdb table keeps only in-frame clones and is missing some. This sample has about 130,000 clones, with roughly four fifths found just once. The sequenced material came from PBMCs. Receptors were obtained from a woman aged 45 to 65 in good health and CMV-seronegative. Both conserved end residues are part of each CDR3. Each record gives: CDR3 DNA, CDR3 protein, V gene, clone size, D gene, J gene. D genes are given only for firm matches. Part of the rows lack a size; the others show once, few, many or a class for expanded clones.

TGTGCCAGCAGTTTAAGCACAGGGAGGGACGAGCAGTACTTC,CASSLSTGRDEQYF,TRBV28,-,-,TRBJ2-7
TGTGCCAGTAGTTCATCGGGAGGGGAAGATACGCAGTATTTT,CASSSSGGEDTQYF,TRBV19,few,TRBD2,TRBJ2-3
TGCAGCGTTGTAGTAGCCACGTACACTGAAGCTTTCTTT,CSVVVATYTEAFF,TRBV29-1,-,-,TRBJ1-1
TGCAGCGTGGAGTCTCGAAAGGTACGGGAGACCCAGTACTTC,CSVESRKVRETQYF,TRBV29-1,-,-,TRBJ2-5
TGTGCCAGCAGCGAGACAGGGACGGATCAGCCCCAGAATTTT,CASSETGTDQPQNF,TRBV9,-,TRBD1,TRBJ1-5
TGTGCCAGCAGTGACTTAGGGACAGGGACCGGGGCCAACGTCCTGACTTTC,CASSDLGTGTGANVLTF,TRBV25-1,once,TRBD1,TRBJ2-6
TGCAGCGTTGGGGGGGTGAGCTCCTACAATGAGCAGTTCTTC,CSVGGVSSYNEQFF,TRBV29-1,-,-,TRBJ2-1
TGTGCCAGCAGCTACCGGGACAGGGACGACTATGGCTACACCTTC,CASSYRDRDDYGYTF,TRBV4-2,-,TRBD1,TRBJ1-2
TGTGCCAGCAGCATATCAAGCGGACTTGATGCCACCATATATTTT,CASSISSGLDATIYF,TRBV7-9,-,-,TRBJ1-3
TGTGCCAGCAGTAGCAGGGGTAAGGCTAACTATGGCTACACCTTC,CASSSRGKANYGYTF,TRBV28,-,-,TRBJ1-2
TGTTCCAGCAGCTTTTTCAGGGGAGACACCGGGGAGCTGTTTTTT,CSSSFFRGDTGELFF,TRBV7-9,few,-,TRBJ2-2
TGTGCCAGCAGTTCCGGACAGGGGAAAAAAACTGAAGCTTTCTTT,CASSSGQGKKTEAFF,TRBV27,-,TRBD1,TRBJ1-1
TGTGCCAGCAGCTTAGGGGGCCCGGCAGGGTATCAGCCCCAGCATTTT,CASSLGGPAGYQPQHF,TRBV7-9,-,-,TRBJ1-5
TGTGCCACCTCCTACATGTCGGGAGGCGCCCGTAGTGAGCAGTTCTTC,CATSYMSGGARSEQFF,TRBV15,few,TRBD2,TRBJ2-1
TGTGCCAGCAGCGGAGTTACAGGTTCCGAGACCCAGTACTTC,CASSGVTGSETQYF,TRBV9,-,-,TRBJ2-5
TGTGCCAGCAGCCTACAGTTAAACACTGAAGCTTTCTTT,CASSLQLNTEAFF,TRBV7-2,few,-,TRBJ1-1
TGCGCCAGCAGCCGGTCCGCCGACAGCTCTGGAAACACCATATATTTT,CASSRSADSSGNTIYF,TRBV4-1,-,-,TRBJ1-3
TGCGCCAGCAGCTTGGTAGGGGGGGGAGGGCCTGGCGAGCAGTTCTTC,CASSLVGGGGPGEQFF,TRBV5-1,-,-,TRBJ2-1
TGCGCCAGCAGCCGACGACAGGGGGGGGACTATGGCTACACCTTC,CASSRRQGGDYGYTF,TRBV4-3,-,TRBD1,TRBJ1-2
TGTGCCAGCAGCGTATCTAGCGGGAGGACAGATACGCAGTATTTT,CASSVSSGRTDTQYF,TRBV5-4,few,TRBD2,TRBJ2-3
TGTGCCAGCAGTCGGGACAGGGGGGAAGCTTTCTTT,CASSRDRGEAFF,TRBV14,-,TRBD1,TRBJ1-1
TGTGCCAGTAGTATAGGACAGGTAGCCTTCTATGGCTACACCTTC,CASSIGQVAFYGYTF,TRBV19,-,-,TRBJ1-2
TGTGCCAGCTCACCACCGGGGCCTCAAGAGACCCAGTACTTC,CASSPPGPQETQYF,TRBV18,-,-,TRBJ2-5
TGTGCCAGCAGTGAAAGTAGCGGATCCAAAAACATTCAGTACTTC,CASSESSGSKNIQYF,TRBV25-1,-,-,TRBJ2-4
TGTGCCAGCAGGCCGGGACTAGTCACTAGCACAGATACGCAGTATTTT,CASRPGLVTSTDTQYF,TRBV7-2,-,TRBD2,TRBJ2-3
TGTGCCAGCAGTTTATCGACTAGCGGGCGAGCCTCCTACAATGAGCAGTTCTTC,CASSLSTSGRASYNEQFF,TRBV27,-,TRBD2,TRBJ2-1
TGTGCCAGCAGCCAAGGGACAGGTCCTAATGAAAAACTGTTTTTT,CASSQGTGPNEKLFF,TRBV4-2,-,TRBD1,TRBJ1-4
TGTGCCTGGGCTCAGGGGGGCACTGAAGCTTTCTTT,CAWAQGGTEAFF,TRBV30,-,TRBD1,TRBJ1-1
TGTGCCAGCAGCTTAAGACTCAACTATGGCTACACCTTC,CASSLRLNYGYTF,TRBV7-3,-,-,TRBJ1-2
TGTGCCAGCACCCCGGGACAGGGTCGGAACTATGGCTACACCTTC,CASTPGQGRNYGYTF,TRBV28,few,TRBD1,TRBJ1-2
TGTGCCAGCAGCGCCGGGACAGCTGATCAGCCCCAGAATTTT,CASSAGTADQPQNF,TRBV2,-,TRBD1,TRBJ1-5
TGTGCCAGTAGTATAGCTTGGAAGGGCGGGGCAGATACTGAAGCTTTCTTT,CASSIAWKGGADTEAFF,TRBV19,-,-,TRBJ1-1
TGTGCCAGCAGCTTGGTTGCGGCTAGCAGGGGGGAGCTGTTTTTT,CASSLVAASRGELFF,TRBV5-6,-,-,TRBJ2-2
TGTGCCAGCAGCTCCGGGACTCATCTTTCCTACGAGCAGTACTTC,CASSSGTHLSYEQYF,TRBV5-4,-,-,TRBJ2-7
TGTGCCAGCAGCCCGGGTGTCCTATTAACAGATACGCAGTATTTT,CASSPGVLLTDTQYF,TRBV7-9,-,-,TRBJ2-3
TGTGCCAGCAGCCGGCTTTCGACAGGGGGGGAAGAGACCCAGTACTTC,CASSRLSTGGEETQYF,TRBV4-2,-,TRBD1,TRBJ2-5
TGCGCCAGCAGCTCCACCCCTGGGACAGTGGTTTCCTACGAGCAGTACTTC,CASSSTPGTVVSYEQYF,TRBV5-1,-,TRBD1,TRBJ2-7
TGTGCCACCAGCCCTGGTAGAGCGTTGAACACCGGGGAGCTGTTTTTT,CATSPGRALNTGELFF,TRBV15,-,-,TRBJ2-2
TGTGCCACCGCCCCGTGGCTCAATCAGCCCCAGCATTTT,CATAPWLNQPQHF,TRBV6-5,-,-,TRBJ1-5
TGTGCCAGCTCACCCGGGGAGACCCAGTACTTC,CASSPGETQYF,TRBV18,-,-,TRBJ2-5
TGTGCCAGCAGACTTCAGGGGGCGCGGCAGCCCCAGCATTTT,CASRLQGARQPQHF,TRBV28,-,TRBD1,TRBJ1-5
TGTGCCTGGAGTGAAATGAAGGGGGTTTATCAGCCCCAGCATTTT,CAWSEMKGVYQPQHF,TRBV30,-,-,TRBJ1-5
TGTGCCAGCACTAGCGGGGAGAACACCGGGGAGCTGTTTTTT,CASTSGENTGELFF,TRBV6-4,few,TRBD2,TRBJ2-2
TGCAGCGTTGCGTTCCAAGAGACCCAGTACTTC,CSVAFQETQYF,TRBV29-1,-,-,TRBJ2-5
TGTGCCAGCAGGAACAGGGGGCGGTCTAACTATGGCTACACCTTC,CASRNRGRSNYGYTF,TRBV2,-,TRBD1,TRBJ1-2
TGCGCCAGCAGGAGGGGACAGGGTGGGGAGACCCAGTACTTC,CASRRGQGGETQYF,TRBV10-2,-,TRBD1,TRBJ2-5
TGTGCCATCAAGTCCGGACAGGGGGAAGAGACCCAGTACTTC,CAIKSGQGEETQYF,TRBV10-3,once,TRBD1,TRBJ2-5
TGTGCCAGCAGCGTAGAGGCAGGAGGCTATGGCTACACCTTC,CASSVEAGGYGYTF,TRBV9,-,-,TRBJ1-2
TGTGCCAGCAGTTTGACTAGCGGGAGTTACAATGAGCAGTTCTTC,CASSLTSGSYNEQFF,TRBV6-5,-,TRBD2,TRBJ2-1
TGTGCCAGCAGTTACTCAGGAACAGGGGCTGGCTACACCTTC,CASSYSGTGAGYTF,TRBV6-5,-,TRBD1,TRBJ1-2
TGTGCCAGCTCACCCCGGAGTTGGGGAGAATTCTACAATGAGCAGTTCTTC,CASSPRSWGEFYNEQFF,TRBV18,-,-,TRBJ2-1
TGTGCCTCTCCCGTGGGGCATGGAGGCTACACCTTC,CASPVGHGGYTF,TRBV2,few,-,TRBJ1-2
TGTGCCACCAGCTGGGGACAGGGGCGAAGCAATCAGCCCCAGCATTTT,CATSWGQGRSNQPQHF,TRBV15,few,TRBD1,TRBJ1-5
TGTGCCACCAGCCGACCGGGGGGAGCGGGAGTGGGGGATACGCAGTATTTT,CATSRPGGAGVGDTQYF,TRBV15,-,TRBD2,TRBJ2-3
TGTGCCGGGACAGAAAACTCCTACGAGCAGTACTTC,CAGTENSYEQYF,TRBV30,-,TRBD1,TRBJ2-7